The entry below describes one T cell receptor beta chain. This sample is drawn from a study of blood T cell repertoires in COVID-19. Study-level background: The United States, Italy and Spain supplied acute and convalescent COVID-19 samples. T cells, B-cell-depleted T cells, or PBMCs provided the cDNA or gDNA that served as material.

The authors' processing: Amplification of reference gene primers was used by the study to estimate nucleated cell counts. Clones were read by immunoSEQ multiplex PCR, and TCRdb kept only the in-frame ones, dropping some. V, J and clone size are taken as reported in that table, and D and trimming were inferred from the DNA itself. The data show some 200,000 clones, about 91% seen once. This CDR3 region has 16 residues. Germline CDR1 and CDR2: SGHTA and FQGNSA. The trim removed 5 bases at V and 0 bases at J, leaving 1 base unmatched. The chain has TRBV7-2 and TRBJ2-2; 12 positions match TRBD2. The sample comprised peripheral blood. The clonotype originates from a young man with acute or convalescent COVID-19. CDR3 bases: TGTGCCAGCAGCCGGACTAGCGGGGCGAACACCGGGGAGCTGTTTTTT. Its translation is CASSRTSGANTGELFF.